This T cell receptor beta chain was identified during a study of T cell repertoires in cytomegalovirus infection. Study-wide background: TCR beta signatures that were public indicated CMV infection and matching HLA type.

From germline, CDR1 is SGHVS and CDR2 FQNEAQ. The CDR3 extends over 17 amino acids. V was shortened by 1 base and J by 2 bases, with 15 bases between the two germline ends. This clonotype has ten or more counts. What it binds is not known. Study conclusions and caveats: There were carriers of CMV plus the relevant HLA, and cumulative public TCR beta family frequency identified them. The ex vivo response was dominated by HLA-C-restricted CMV-specific TCR beta clonotypes.

Each CDR3 protein gets one entry after TCRdb re-called the reads with MiXCR. The table shows around 530,000 distinct CDR3 sequences, with around 27% occurring only once. The chain has TRBV7-8 and TRBJ1-5, with D possibly TRBD1 on 6 matching bases. Sample: PBMCs. The sequence came from a human donor in good health (CMV status not recorded). Some clones in this sample may be carry-over from other donors' samples. CDR3 DNA sequence: TGTGCCAGCAGCTTAGTTGGCGGGGGCGCGGGCAATCAGCCCCAGCATTTT. Translation: CASSLVGGGAGNQPQHF.